The 25 T cell receptor beta chains below all came from one sample that was sequenced in a study of T-cell reconstitution after alpha-beta-depleted transplantation in children. Preparing the TCRbeta library involved the use of unique molecular identifiers. TCRdb used MiXCR to reprocess the PCR reads, holding one entry per CDR3 protein. The sample records some 260,000 distinct CDR3 sequences, 20% to 30% being singletons. The specimen comprised PBMCs, mostly from graft donor cells, sampled 360 days after TCRalphabeta/CD19-depleted stem cell transplant. Every receptor here comes from a female patient aged 2-10 years who had a stem cell transplant for congenital amegakaryocytic thrombocytopenia, so the T cells may come from the graft donor.

This clonotype was found many times. The genes are TRBV12-3 or TRBV12-4 and TRBJ1-6; D may be TRBD1 (5 bases). Trimming removed 5 bases at V and 9 bases at J, with 11 bases between. This CDR3 is built from 13 residues. CDR3 residues: CASSGAFGSPLHF. CDR3 bases: TGTGCCAGCAGTGGGGCATTCGGTTCACCCCTCCACTTT.

In this sample, this clonotype turned up many times. CDR3 nucleotide sequence: TGCGCCAGCAGCTTGGCCCGCAGGGTGGACACCGGGGAGCTGTTTTTT. This translates into CASSLARRVDTGELFF. The chain carries TRBV5-1 and TRBJ2-2; possible D gene TRBD1, 5 bases. The V and J ends lost 0 bases and 3 bases respectively, with 12 bases between them. Germline V CDR1 and CDR2: SGHRS, YFSETQ. This CDR3 comprises 16 residues. Drawing the rest from reference TRBV5-1 and TRBJ2-2, the complete variable domain is KAGVTQTPRYLIKTRGQQVTLSCSPISGHRSVSWYQQTPGQGLQFLFEYFSETQRNKGNFPGRFSGRQFSNSRSEMNVSTLELGDSALYLCASSLARRVDTGELFFGEGSRLTVL.

The chain combines TRBV20-1 with TRBJ2-3, with D perhaps TRBD1 (5 bases). The CDR3 sequence is 14 residues long. Germline V gives CDR1 DFQATT, CDR2 SNEGSKA (reference sequence). Trimming removed 1 base from V and 3 bases from J, with 11 bases in between. This CDR3 reads CSARVRGRTDTQYF. The CDR3, as DNA: TGCAGTGCTAGAGTAAGGGGTCGAACAGATACGCAGTATTTT.

This sequence joins TRBV6-1 and TRBJ1-3, with 8 bases lining up with TRBD1. From germline, CDR1 is MNHNS and CDR2 SASEGT. The CDR3 is made up of 14 amino acids. J gave up 2 bases and V 7 bases, and 4 bases lay outside the gene matches. CDR3 amino acids: CASTQDRAGNTIYF. CDR3 nucleotides: TGTGCCAGCACCCAGGACAGGGCTGGAAACACCATATATTTT.

This clonotype came up a few times. The V gene is TRBV7-9, the J gene TRBJ1-5; the D is unclear. V dropped 3 bases and J dropped 5 bases, with 8 bases sitting between them. From germline, CDR1 is SEHNR and CDR2 FQNEAQ (reference sequence). The length of the CDR3 is 13 residues. The CDR3 nucleotides are TGTGCCAGCAGCTTGACGGAGTATCAGCCCCAGCATTTT. This codes for CASSLTEYQPQHF.

The gene calls are TRBV20-1 and TRBJ2-1; D is unresolved. Germline CDR1 is DFQATT and CDR2 is SNEGSKA (reference sequence). The V gene lost 6 bases and the J gene lost 0 bases, with 15 bases spanning the gap. The CDR3 is 15 amino acids. The CDR3 DNA sequence: TGCAGTGCGCCGGCAACGGGTTTCTCCTACAATGAGCAGTTCTTC. This codes for CSAPATGFSYNEQFF.

This rearrangement joins TRBV29-1 to TRBJ2-1; 10 positions agree with TRBD2. The CDR3 has 18 residues. The trim removed 4 bases at V and 0 bases at J, leaving 12 bases unmatched. Germline CDR1 and CDR2: SQVTM and ANQGSEA. The CDR3 loop reads CSVVSLAGVFNSYNEQFF. The DNA for the CDR3 is TGCAGCGTTGTTAGTCTAGCGGGAGTTTTTAACTCCTACAATGAGCAGTTCTTC.

The V gene is TRBV6-2 or TRBV6-3, the J gene TRBJ2-5, with D perhaps TRBD1 (6 bases). Germline V CDR1 and CDR2: MNHEY, SVGEGT. This CDR3 region has 15 residues. Between the trimmed V and J ends, which lost 6 bases and 3 bases, there was a span of 17 bases. The CDR3 bases are TGTGCCAGCAGACTCCTTCTCAGGGGTAAAGAGACCCAGTACTTC. Its protein is CASRLLLRGKETQYF.

V is TRBV5-1 and J is TRBJ1-4, with 7 bases identical to TRBD1. The germline CDR1 and CDR2 sequences are SGHRS and YFSETQ. This CDR3 spans 13 amino acids. The V and J ends lost 3 bases and 4 bases, in that order; junction bases with no gene match: 0. In nucleotides, the CDR3 is TGCGCCAGCAGCTGGGACAGTAATGAAAAACTGTTTTTT. Encoded protein: CASSWDSNEKLFF.

This clonotype was detected a few times. This chain joins TRBV7-9 and TRBJ2-3, with a possible D match to TRBD2 (6 bases). This CDR3 contains 15 residues. Trimming shortened V by 5 bases and J by 2 bases, and 14 bases separated the two germline ends. Germline CDR1 is SEHNR and CDR2 is FQNEAQ (reference sequence). CDR3 nucleotides: TGTGCCAGCAGCGGCCGGACTATTCCCACAGATACGCAGTATTTT. Protein product: CASSGRTIPTDTQYF.

The rearrangement joins TRBV20-1 to TRBJ2-7, with 10 bases matching TRBD2. The ends lost 5 bases at V and 2 bases at J; junction bases unmatched: 9. The CDR3 is 15 amino acids. The V gene's germline CDR1 is DFQATT and CDR2 SNEGSKA (reference sequence). The CDR3 protein is CSAGKAGGTPYEQYF. CDR3 bases: TGCAGTGCTGGAAAAGCGGGGGGGACTCCCTACGAGCAGTACTTC.

This clonotype has a handful of counts. The rearrangement links TRBV4-2 to TRBJ2-7, with 11 bases aligning to TRBD2. The CDR3 contains 21 residues. Germline trimming cut 4 bases from V and 1 base from J; bases unmatched to any gene: 21. The germline CDR1 and CDR2 sequences are LGHNA and YNFKEQ. The CDR3 here is CASSPTKPGLAVYRGSYEQYF. DNA of the CDR3: TGTGCCAGCAGCCCAACCAAACCGGGACTAGCGGTGTATCGAGGATCCTACGAGCAGTACTTC.

This sequence joins TRBV5-1 and TRBJ2-3, with D maybe TRBD1 (6 bases). Trimming removed 3 bases from V and 3 bases from J, with 11 bases in between. This CDR3 comprises 14 residues. In germline, CDR1 is SGHRS, CDR2 YFSETQ. CDR3: CASSSRGGTDTQYF. In nucleotides, the CDR3 is TGCGCCAGCAGCTCCAGGGGTGGGACAGATACGCAGTATTTT.

This sequence joins TRBV30 and TRBJ1-5; no reliable D call. Germline V gene data show CDR1 as GTSNPN and CDR2 as SVGIG (reference sequence). V lost 0 bases to trimming and J lost 3 bases, with 12 bases between them. The CDR3 totals 15 residues. The CDR3 region is CAWSVQKGFNQPQHF. The CDR3 region has the DNA TGTGCCTGGAGTGTACAAAAGGGATTCAATCAGCCCCAGCATTTT.

The V and J genes are TRBV4-1 and TRBJ2-1; 14 nucleotides agree with TRBD2. CDR1 and CDR2 from the germline V gene are MGHRA and YSYEKL. The CDR3 contains 17 residues. The V and J ends lost 3 bases and 2 bases, in that order; junction bases with no gene match: 3. The CDR3 DNA sequence: TGCGCCAGCAGCCATGGGACTAGCGGGGGAGCCTACAATGAGCAGTTCTTC. Translated, it gives CASSHGTSGGAYNEQFF.

This clonotype was counted only a few times. The genes are TRBV28 and TRBJ2-5, with TRBD2 matching 9 bases. The CDR3 sequence is 16 residues long. The germline V gene has CDR1 MDHEN and CDR2 SYDVKM. After removal of 4 bases from V and 0 bases from J, the junction contained 6 bases not matched to a gene. The CDR3 region is CASSSSSGVNQETQYF. The CDR3 DNA reads as TGTGCCAGCAGTTCCTCTAGCGGGGTGAACCAAGAGACCCAGTACTTC.

The chain carries TRBV25-1 and TRBJ1-1, with D maybe TRBD1 (5 bases). This CDR3 spans 13 amino acids. V lost 2 bases and J 4 bases, leaving 8 bases between the germline ends. Germline values: CDR1 MGHDK, CDR2 SYGVNS. The CDR3 coding sequence is TGTGCCAGCAGTGAAAAGAGGGGCACTGAAGCTTTCTTT. This encodes CASSEKRGTEAFF.

This clonotype showed up just a few times. The chain joins TRBV4-1 to TRBJ1-4; D not resolved. CDR1 is MGHRA and CDR2 is YSYEKL in the germline V gene. V was pared by 2 bases and J by 8 bases, with 9 bases between. This CDR3 has 13 amino acids. The CDR3 nucleotides are TGCGCCAGCAGCCAAATGGTAATGGAAAAACTGTTTTTT. It encodes CASSQMVMEKLFF.

Ten or more counts support this clonotype. This chain links TRBV30 with TRBJ2-1; perhaps D is TRBD1 or TRBD2 (5 bases each). The V end lost 2 bases, the J end lost 2 bases, and 25 bases lay between the germline ends. Germline CDR1 and CDR2: GTSNPN and SVGIG (reference sequence). The CDR3 consists of 19 residues. The CDR3 here is CAWSRVEAGPTRTYNEQFF. Written as DNA, the CDR3 is TGTGCCTGGAGTCGTGTGGAGGCAGGGCCGACGAGGACCTACAATGAGCAGTTCTTC.

The genes are TRBV12-5 and TRBJ2-1, with 12 positions matching TRBD1. Germline CDR1 and CDR2: LGHNT and FRNRAP. V lost 6 bases to trimming and J lost 9 bases; unmatched junction nucleotides: 9. The CDR3 runs 15 residues. The CDR3 loop reads CASGSGTGGLSEQFF. In DNA form, the CDR3 reads TGTGCTAGTGGCTCCGGGACAGGGGGCCTAAGTGAGCAGTTCTTC.

In the case of this clonotype: A read error may be the cause here, since a much bigger clone is one base away. The chain has TRBV4-2 and TRBJ2-5; possibly TRBD2 for D (5 bases). V was shortened by 0 bases and J by 4 bases, with 18 bases between the two germline ends. Germline CDR1 LGHNA, CDR2 YNFKEQ. The CDR3 has 17 amino acids. CDR3 loop: CASSQENGTGWGETQYF. The DNA for the CDR3 is TGTGCCAGCAGCCAAGAAAATGGTACGGGATGGGGAGAGACCCAGTACTTC.

This clonotype showed up just a few times. The chain has TRBV12-3 or TRBV12-4 and TRBJ2-5; TRBD1 agrees at 9 bases. The trim removed 4 bases at V and 5 bases at J, leaving 5 bases unmatched. This CDR3 has 14 amino acids. CDR3 coding DNA: TGTGCCAGCAGTTACAGGGGGCTGGGGGAGACCCAGTACTTC. Amino acid sequence: CASSYRGLGETQYF.

This clonotype was seen just once. The rearrangement links TRBV27 to TRBJ1-2; no clear D gene. V lost 10 bases and J 2 bases, leaving 17 bases between the germline ends. Looked up from germline, CDR1 is MNHEY and CDR2 is SMNVEV (reference sequence). This CDR3 is 14 amino acids long. The CDR3 loop is CAIPKGLTNYGYTF. In DNA form, the CDR3 reads TGTGCCATCCCCAAGGGTCTGACAAACTATGGCTACACCTTC.

This sequence joins TRBV9 and TRBJ1-1, with D hard to call. This CDR3 contains 13 residues. V was clipped by 1 base and J by 2 bases, with 6 bases between them. CDR1 and CDR2 (germline): SGDLS, YYNGEE. CDR3 in DNA: TGTGCCAGCAGCGTACTGAGTAACACTGAAGCTTTCTTT. It codes for CASSVLSNTEAFF.

The chain has TRBV15 and TRBJ2-1, with TRBD2 matching over 9 bases. CDR3 length: 17 amino acids. Germline lookup yields CDR1 LNHNV and CDR2 YYDKDF (reference sequence). The J segment lost 4 bases and the V segment lost 1 base, leaving 8 bases of the junction unmatched. The CDR3 DNA is TGTGCCACCAGCAGAGTTTCATTGACTAGCGGATACAATGAGCAGTTCTTC. This encodes CATSRVSLTSGYNEQFF.